This TCR beta chain is from a study of shared clonotypes between healthy human individuals. Study conclusions and caveats: Compared with memory subsets, naive subsets generally had larger estimated richness.

Note on this clone: Antigen unknown.

The table came from immunoSEQ multiplex PCR; TCRdb's copy has only in-frame clones and leaves some out. The sample shows fewer than 2.5 million clones, under 95% of them seen only once. Germline CDR1 and CDR2: GTSNPN and SVGIG (reference sequence). Trimming took 6 bases from V and 3 from J, leaving 6 bases between them. The CDR3 has 10 amino acids. This receptor was taken from a man younger than 30 in good health. Some clones in this sample may be carry-over from other donors' samples. The sample was naive CD4+ T cells from PBMCs. The sample's subset: CD45RA+ positively selected. The V and J genes are TRBV30 and TRBJ2-7; no clear D gene. The CDR3 loop is CACGSYEQYF. The CDR3 coding sequence is TGTGCCTGCGGAAGCTACGAGCAGTACTTC.